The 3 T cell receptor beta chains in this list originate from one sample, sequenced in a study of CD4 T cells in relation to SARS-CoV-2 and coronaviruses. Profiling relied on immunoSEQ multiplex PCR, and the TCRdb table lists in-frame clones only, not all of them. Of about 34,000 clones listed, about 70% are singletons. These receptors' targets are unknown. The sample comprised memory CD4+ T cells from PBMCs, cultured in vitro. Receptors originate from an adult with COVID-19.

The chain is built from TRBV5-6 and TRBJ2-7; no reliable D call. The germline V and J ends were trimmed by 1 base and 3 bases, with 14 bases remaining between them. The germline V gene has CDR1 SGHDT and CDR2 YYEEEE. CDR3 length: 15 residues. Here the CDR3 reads CASSLPYRDYYEQYF. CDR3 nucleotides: TGTGCCAGCAGCTTGCCGTACAGAGATTACTACGAGCAGTACTTC.

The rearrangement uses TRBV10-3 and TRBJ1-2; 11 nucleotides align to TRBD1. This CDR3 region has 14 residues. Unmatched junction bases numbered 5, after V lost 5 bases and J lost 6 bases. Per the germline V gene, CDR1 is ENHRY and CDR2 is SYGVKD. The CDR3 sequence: CAISPGQGVDGYTF. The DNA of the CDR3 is TGTGCCATCAGTCCGGGACAGGGGGTCGATGGCTACACCTTC.

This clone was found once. The CDR3 DNA reads TGTGCCAGCAGTTTCCTTCGGAGGAACACTGAAGCTTTCTTT. It codes for CASSFLRRNTEAFF. The genes are TRBV28 and TRBJ1-1, with unresolved D. The CDR3 spans 14 residues. The germline CDR1 and CDR2 sequences are MDHEN and SYDVKM. Trimming removed 3 bases at V and 1 base at J, with 9 bases between.